This T cell receptor (beta chain) was recovered during a study of CD8 T cells in Susac syndrome. The authors sequenced TCR beta from blood CD8+ and CD4+ T cells. Negative isolation yielded CD8+ and CD4+ T cells; FACS enriched TEMRA cells. cDNA came from about 0.5 to 1 ug RNA primed by random hexamers. An immunoSEQ multiplex PCR amplified TCR beta CDR3 over 54 Vbeta and 13 Jbeta. TCRdb re-derived calls from the immunoSEQ multiplex PCR reads in MiXCR, one entry per CDR3 protein. This repertoire shows approximately 300,000 distinct CDR3 sequences, approximately 85% found once; its top ten account for around 0.2%. This receptor was identified in a human donor with multiple sclerosis. The sequencing sample was made of CD8+ T cells from PBMCs.

DNA of the CDR3: TGCGCCAGCAGCCAAGATCAAGGCGGGAGAGCGGATACGCAGTATTTT. It translates to CASSQDQGGRADTQYF. This sequence joins TRBV4-3 and TRBJ2-3, with 7 bases matching TRBD2. With 0 bases clipped from V and 6 bases from J, the junction kept 9 bases outside the gene matches. There are 16 residues in the CDR3. Germline V lookup: CDR1 LGHNA, CDR2 YSLEER.